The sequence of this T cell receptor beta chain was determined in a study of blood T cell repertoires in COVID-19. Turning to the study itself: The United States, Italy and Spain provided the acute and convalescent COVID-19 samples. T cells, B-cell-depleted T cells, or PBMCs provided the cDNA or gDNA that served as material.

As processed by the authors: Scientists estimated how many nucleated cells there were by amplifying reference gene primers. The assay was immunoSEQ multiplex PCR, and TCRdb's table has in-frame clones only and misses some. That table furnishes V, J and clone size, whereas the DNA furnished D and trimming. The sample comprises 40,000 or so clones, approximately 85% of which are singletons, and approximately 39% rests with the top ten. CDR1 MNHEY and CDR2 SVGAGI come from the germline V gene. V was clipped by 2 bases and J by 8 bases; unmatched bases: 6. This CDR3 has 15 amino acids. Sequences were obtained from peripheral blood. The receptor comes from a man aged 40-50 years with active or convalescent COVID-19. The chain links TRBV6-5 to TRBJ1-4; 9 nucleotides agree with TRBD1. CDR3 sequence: CASSYLGTGKEKLFF. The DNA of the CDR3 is TGTGCCAGCAGTTACCTCGGGACAGGGAAGGAAAAACTGTTTTTT.